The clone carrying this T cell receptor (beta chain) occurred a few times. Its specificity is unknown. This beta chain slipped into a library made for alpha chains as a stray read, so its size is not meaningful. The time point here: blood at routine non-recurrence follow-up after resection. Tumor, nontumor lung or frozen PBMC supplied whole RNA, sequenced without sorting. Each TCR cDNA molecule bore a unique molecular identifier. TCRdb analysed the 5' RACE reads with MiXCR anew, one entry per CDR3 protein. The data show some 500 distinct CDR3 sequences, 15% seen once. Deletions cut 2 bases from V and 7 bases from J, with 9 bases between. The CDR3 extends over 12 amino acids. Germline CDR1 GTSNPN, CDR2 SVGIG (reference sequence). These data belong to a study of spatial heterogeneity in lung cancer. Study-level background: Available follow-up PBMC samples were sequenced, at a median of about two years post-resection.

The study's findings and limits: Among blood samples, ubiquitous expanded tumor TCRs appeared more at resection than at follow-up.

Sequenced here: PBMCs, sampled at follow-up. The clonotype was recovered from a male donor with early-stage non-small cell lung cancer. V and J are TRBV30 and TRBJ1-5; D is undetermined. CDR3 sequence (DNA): TGTGCCTGGAGTAAAAAAAGGCAGCCCCAGCATTTT. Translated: CAWSKKRQPQHF.